This entry concerns a single T cell receptor beta chain. Its antigen is unidentified. The junction had 20 bases not matched to a gene; V was cut back by 6 bases and J by 10 bases. The CDR3 is 17 amino acids. Germline V gene data show CDR1 as MRHNA and CDR2 as SNTAGT. Here immunoSEQ multiplex PCR was the method, and the copy in TCRdb shows in-frame clones only, minus some. The sample consists of some 150,000 clones, approximately 91% of them appearing once. The sample belongs to a study of T cell responses to AZD1222 COVID-19 vaccine. Findings and limits, study-wide: Seropositive at baseline were only a handful of AZD1222 recipients. Spike was spanned by vaccine-associated CD4 TCRs, with dominance at 160-218 and 743-854. The donor cohort was predominantly white British with a female majority, and clonal diversity may have been underestimated.

The source of this sequence is an adult who received the AZD1222 COVID-19 vaccine. The source was peripheral blood, collected 28 days after the second AZD1222 dose. V is TRBV6-4 and J is TRBJ2-1; 8 nucleotides match TRBD1. The CDR3 DNA is TGTGCCAGCAGCGGATTCCAGAGGGACAGGAGTGGGGAGGAGCAGTTCTTC. It codes for CASSGFQRDRSGEEQFF.